There are a few counts of the clone carrying this T cell receptor (beta chain). This CDR3 has 16 amino acids. V lost 0 bases, J lost 3 bases, and 7 bases stayed unmatched. Germline V gives CDR1 SGHDT, CDR2 YYEEEE. A single record per CDR3 protein comes from TCRdb applying MiXCR to the RT-PCR reads. Of about 960,000 distinct CDR3 sequences in the sample, approximately 19% were seen once. The data were obtained in a study of patients and donors after allogeneic stem cell transplantation. Sequencing was carried out using blood, either unsorted or a sorted T cell fraction (not recorded which). This clonotype was obtained from a human donor who was either an allogeneic HSCT recipient or a stem cell or donor lymphocyte infusion donor (not recorded which). It is not recorded whose cells these are; they may come from a transplant donor. This rearrangement joins TRBV5-6 to TRBJ2-5, with 8 positions matching TRBD1. The CDR3, as DNA: TGTGCCAGCAGCTTGGCGCCCCGGGACAGGAAAGAGACCCAGTACTTC. As protein: CASSLAPRDRKETQYF.